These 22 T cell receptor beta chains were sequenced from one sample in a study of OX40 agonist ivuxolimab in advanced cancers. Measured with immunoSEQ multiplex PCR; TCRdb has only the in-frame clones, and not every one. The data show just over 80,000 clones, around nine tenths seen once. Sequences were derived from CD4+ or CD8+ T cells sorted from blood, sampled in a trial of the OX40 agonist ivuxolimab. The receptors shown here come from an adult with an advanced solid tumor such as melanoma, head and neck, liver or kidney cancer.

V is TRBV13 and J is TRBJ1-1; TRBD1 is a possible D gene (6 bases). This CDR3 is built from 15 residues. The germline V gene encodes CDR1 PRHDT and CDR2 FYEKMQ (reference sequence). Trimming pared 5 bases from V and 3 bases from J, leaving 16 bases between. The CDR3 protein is CASSRGGIGDTEAFF. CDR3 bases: TGTGCCAGCAGCCGAGGGGGGATAGGGGACACTGAAGCTTTCTTT.

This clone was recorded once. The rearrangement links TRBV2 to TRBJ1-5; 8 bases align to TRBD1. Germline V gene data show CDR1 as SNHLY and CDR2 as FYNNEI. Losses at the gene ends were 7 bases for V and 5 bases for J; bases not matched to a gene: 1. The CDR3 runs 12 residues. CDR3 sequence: CASTQGDQPQHF. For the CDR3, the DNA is TGTGCCAGCACACAGGGGGATCAGCCCCAGCATTTT.

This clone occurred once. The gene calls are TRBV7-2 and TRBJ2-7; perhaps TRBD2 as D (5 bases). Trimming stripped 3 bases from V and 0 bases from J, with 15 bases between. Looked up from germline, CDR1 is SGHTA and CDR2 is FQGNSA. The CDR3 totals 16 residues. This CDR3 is CASSFGSAALSYEQYF. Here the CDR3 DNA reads TGTGCCAGCAGCTTCGGATCAGCGGCCCTCTCCTACGAGCAGTACTTC.

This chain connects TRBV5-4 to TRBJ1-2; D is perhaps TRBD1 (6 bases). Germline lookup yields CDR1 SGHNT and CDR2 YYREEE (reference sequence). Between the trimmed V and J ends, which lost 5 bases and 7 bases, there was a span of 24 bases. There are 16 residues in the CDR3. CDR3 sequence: CASRTGQPSGLGGYTF. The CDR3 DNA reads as TGTGCCAGCAGAACCGGACAGCCCTCAGGGTTGGGTGGCTACACCTTC.

The DNA of the CDR3 is TGTGCCAGCAGCATAGCGGGAGCGGGGACCCAGTACTTC. Translating gives CASSIAGAGTQYF. The chain has TRBV11-2 and TRBJ2-5; 9 nucleotides agree with TRBD2. J lost 7 bases, V lost 5 bases, and 5 bases had no gene match. Germline V CDR1 and CDR2: SGHAT, FQNNGV. This CDR3 spans 13 amino acids.

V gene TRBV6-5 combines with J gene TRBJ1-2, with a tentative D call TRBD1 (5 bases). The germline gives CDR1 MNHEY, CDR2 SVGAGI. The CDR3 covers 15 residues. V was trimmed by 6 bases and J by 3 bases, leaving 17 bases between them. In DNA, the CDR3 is TGTGCCAGCAGCCCGGGACCCCGCCCCCACTATGGCTACACCTTC. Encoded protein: CASSPGPRPHYGYTF.

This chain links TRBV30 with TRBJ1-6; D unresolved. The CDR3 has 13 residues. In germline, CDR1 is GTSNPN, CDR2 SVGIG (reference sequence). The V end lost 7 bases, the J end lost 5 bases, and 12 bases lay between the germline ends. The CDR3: CASQVSNNSPLHF. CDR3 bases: TGTGCCTCCCAGGTTTCTAATAATTCACCCCTCCACTTT.

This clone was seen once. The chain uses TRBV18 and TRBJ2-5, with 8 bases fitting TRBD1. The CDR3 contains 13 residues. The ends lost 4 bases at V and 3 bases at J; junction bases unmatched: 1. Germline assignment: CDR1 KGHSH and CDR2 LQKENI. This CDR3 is CASSRGQEETQYF. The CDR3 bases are TGTGCCAGCTCACGGGGACAGGAAGAGACCCAGTACTTC.

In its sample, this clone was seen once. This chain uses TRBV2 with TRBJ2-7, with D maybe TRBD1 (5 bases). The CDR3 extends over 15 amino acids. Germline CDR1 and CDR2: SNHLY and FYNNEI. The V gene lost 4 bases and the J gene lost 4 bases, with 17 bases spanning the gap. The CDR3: CASSGRGLPPYEQYF. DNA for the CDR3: TGTGCCAGCAGTGGTAGGGGCCTACCACCATACGAGCAGTACTTC.

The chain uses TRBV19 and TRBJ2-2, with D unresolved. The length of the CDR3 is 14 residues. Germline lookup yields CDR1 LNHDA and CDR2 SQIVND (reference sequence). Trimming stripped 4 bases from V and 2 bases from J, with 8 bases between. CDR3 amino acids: CASSTTTNTGELFF. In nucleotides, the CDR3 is TGTGCCAGTAGTACCACAACTAACACCGGGGAGCTGTTTTTT.

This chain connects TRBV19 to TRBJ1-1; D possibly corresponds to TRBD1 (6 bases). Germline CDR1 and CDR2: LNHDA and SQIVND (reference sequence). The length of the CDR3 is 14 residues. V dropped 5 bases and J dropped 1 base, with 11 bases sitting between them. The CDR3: CASSLQGRNTEAFF. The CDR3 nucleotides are TGTGCCAGTAGTTTGCAGGGGAGGAACACTGAAGCTTTCTTT.

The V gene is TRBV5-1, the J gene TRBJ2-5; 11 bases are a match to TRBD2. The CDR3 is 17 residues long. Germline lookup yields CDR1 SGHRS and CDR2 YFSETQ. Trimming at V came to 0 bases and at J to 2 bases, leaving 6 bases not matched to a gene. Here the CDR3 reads CASSLALLAGEQETQYF. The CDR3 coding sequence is TGCGCCAGCAGCTTGGCCCTACTAGCGGGAGAGCAAGAGACCCAGTACTTC. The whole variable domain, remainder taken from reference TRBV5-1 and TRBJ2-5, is KAGVTQTPRYLIKTRGQQVTLSCSPISGHRSVSWYQQTPGQGLQFLFEYFSETQRNKGNFPGRFSGRQFSNSRSEMNVSTLELGDSALYLCASSLALLAGEQETQYFGPGTRLLVL.

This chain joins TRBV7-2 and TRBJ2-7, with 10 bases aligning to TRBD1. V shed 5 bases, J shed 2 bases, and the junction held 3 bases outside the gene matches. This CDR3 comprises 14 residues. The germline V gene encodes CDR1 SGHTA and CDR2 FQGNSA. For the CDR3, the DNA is TGTGCCAGCAGCCCCGGACAGGGGGCCTACGAGCAGTACTTC. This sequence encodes CASSPGQGAYEQYF.

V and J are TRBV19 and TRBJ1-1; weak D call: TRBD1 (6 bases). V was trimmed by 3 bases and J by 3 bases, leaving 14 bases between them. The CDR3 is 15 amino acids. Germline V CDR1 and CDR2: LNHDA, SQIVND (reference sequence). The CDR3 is CASSMWGAVDTEAFF. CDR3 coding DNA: TGTGCCAGTAGTATGTGGGGGGCCGTGGACACTGAAGCTTTCTTT.

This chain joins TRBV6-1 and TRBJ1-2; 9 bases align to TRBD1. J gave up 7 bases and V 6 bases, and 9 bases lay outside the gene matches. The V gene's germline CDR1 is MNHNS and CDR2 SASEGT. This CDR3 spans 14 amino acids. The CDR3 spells CASRPTGGTIGYTF. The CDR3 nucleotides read TGTGCCAGCAGACCGACAGGGGGGACCATTGGCTACACCTTC.

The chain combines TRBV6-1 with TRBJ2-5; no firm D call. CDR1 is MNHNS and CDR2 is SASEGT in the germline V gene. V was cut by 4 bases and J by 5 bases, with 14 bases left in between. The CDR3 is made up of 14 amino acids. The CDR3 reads CASSAVGRVETQYF. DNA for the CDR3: TGTGCCAGCAGTGCTGTAGGGCGAGTCGAGACCCAGTACTTC.

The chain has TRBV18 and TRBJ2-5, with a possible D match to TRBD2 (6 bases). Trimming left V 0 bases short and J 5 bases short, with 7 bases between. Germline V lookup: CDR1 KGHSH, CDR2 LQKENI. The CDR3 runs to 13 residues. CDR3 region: CASSPPGGETQYF. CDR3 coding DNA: TGTGCCAGCTCACCACCGGGGGGTGAGACCCAGTACTTC.

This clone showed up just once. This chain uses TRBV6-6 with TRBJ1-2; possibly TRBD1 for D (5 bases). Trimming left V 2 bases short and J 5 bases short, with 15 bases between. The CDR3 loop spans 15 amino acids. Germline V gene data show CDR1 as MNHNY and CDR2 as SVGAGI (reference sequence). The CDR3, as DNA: TGTGCCAGCAGTTACAGAGGTCCGGGGGTTTATGGCTACACCTTC. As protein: CASSYRGPGVYGYTF.

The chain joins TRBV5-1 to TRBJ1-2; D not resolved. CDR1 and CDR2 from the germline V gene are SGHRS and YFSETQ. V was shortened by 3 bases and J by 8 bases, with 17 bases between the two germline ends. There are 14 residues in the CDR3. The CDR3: CASSSRTLESGYTF. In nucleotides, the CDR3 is TGCGCCAGCAGCTCGCGGACCTTGGAGAGCGGCTACACCTTC.

The CDR3 protein is CASRSISTQYEQYF. CDR3 in DNA: TGTGCCAGCAGATCTATCAGCACCCAATACGAGCAGTACTTC. The rearrangement joins TRBV5-5 to TRBJ2-7; D unclear. Germline lookup yields CDR1 SGHKS and CDR2 YYEKEE (reference sequence). Trimming took off 5 bases at V and 4 bases at J, with 16 bases between the two ends. CDR3 length equals 14 residues.

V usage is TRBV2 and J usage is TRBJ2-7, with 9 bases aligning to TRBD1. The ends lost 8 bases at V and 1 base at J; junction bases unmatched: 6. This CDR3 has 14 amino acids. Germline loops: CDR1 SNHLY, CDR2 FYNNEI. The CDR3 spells CASVTGTGSYEQYF. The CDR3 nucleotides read TGTGCCAGCGTAACCGGGACAGGGTCCTACGAGCAGTACTTC. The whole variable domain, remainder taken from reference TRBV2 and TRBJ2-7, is EPEVTQTPSHQVTQMGQEVILRCVPISNHLYFYWYRQILGQKVEFLVSFYNNEISEKSEIFDDQFSVERPDGSNFTLKIRSTKLEDSAMYFCASVTGTGSYEQYFGPGTRLTVT.

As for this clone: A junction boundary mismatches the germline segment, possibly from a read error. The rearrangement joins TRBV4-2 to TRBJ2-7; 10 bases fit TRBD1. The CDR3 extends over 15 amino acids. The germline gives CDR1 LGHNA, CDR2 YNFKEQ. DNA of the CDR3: TGTGCCGGCAGCCAAACCGGGACAGGGGTTGCCGAGCAGTACTTC. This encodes CAGSQTGTGVAEQYF.